Following are 21 T cell receptor beta chains from one sample sequenced in a study of blood T cell repertoires in COVID-19. Profiling relied on immunoSEQ multiplex PCR, and the TCRdb table lists in-frame clones only, not all of them. The table has about 100,000 clones, around 90% seen once; the top ten hold 4% to 6%. Sequencing was performed on peripheral blood. Every receptor here comes from a human donor in a cohort sampled during active COVID-19.

The chain uses TRBV6-6 and TRBJ1-5; D unclear. Germline V gene sequence: CDR1 MNHNY, CDR2 SVGAGI (reference sequence). The ends were cut back, 2 bases at V and 5 bases at J, with 10 bases in the middle. The CDR3 totals 14 residues. CDR3 sequence (DNA): TGTGCCAGCAGTTACCGGCCACTAGATCAGCCCCAGCATTTT. Its translation is CASSYRPLDQPQHF.

The chain combines TRBV5-1 with TRBJ2-1; weak D call: TRBD1 (6 bases). Germline V lookup: CDR1 SGHRS, CDR2 YFSETQ. The CDR3 has 15 amino acids. Trimming cost V 2 bases and J 0 bases, with 9 bases left between them. The CDR3 DNA reads as TGCGCCAGCAGCTTCGCCAGGGGCTCCTACAATGAGCAGTTCTTC. Its protein is CASSFARGSYNEQFF.

This clone was seen only a few times. The chain couples TRBV5-6 to TRBJ1-1, with 8 bases that match TRBD1. This CDR3 has 14 residues. Germline CDR1 SGHDT, CDR2 YYEEEE. Trimming took 4 bases from V and 4 from J; bases not matched to a gene: 6. The CDR3 spells CASSKDRVGTEAFF. The CDR3 nucleotides are TGTGCCAGCAGCAAGGACAGGGTCGGCACTGAAGCTTTCTTT.

The rearrangement joins TRBV28 to TRBJ1-2; no firm D call. The CDR3 spans 13 residues. Germline lookup yields CDR1 MDHEN and CDR2 SYDVKM. Trimming took off 6 bases at V and 5 bases at J, with 13 bases between the two ends. DNA for the CDR3: TGTGCCAGCAGCCTAGACTGGAGTTATGGCTACACCTTC. Translation gives CASSLDWSYGYTF.

This chain links TRBV9 with TRBJ2-5; 9 positions agree with TRBD2. CDR1 and CDR2 from the germline V gene are SGDLS and YYNGEE. After removal of 2 bases from V and 5 bases from J, the junction contained 10 bases not matched to a gene. The CDR3 is made up of 16 amino acids. CDR3 DNA sequence: TGTGCCAGCAGCGTTGGGGTAGCGGGGGAGCGGGAGACCCAGTACTTC. Its protein product is CASSVGVAGERETQYF.

The chain employs TRBV4-2 and TRBJ2-7; possibly TRBD2 for D (5 bases). V lost 4 bases to trimming and J lost 3 bases, with 16 bases between them. CDR1 is LGHNA and CDR2 is YNFKEQ in the germline V gene. The CDR3 spans 15 residues. CDR3 amino acids: CASSLILGGLYEQYF. The CDR3 nucleotides are TGTGCCAGCAGCCTAATCCTAGGAGGTCTCTACGAGCAGTACTTC.

V gene TRBV4-1 combines with J gene TRBJ1-6, with D maybe TRBD1 (6 bases). The germline V gene has CDR1 MGHRA and CDR2 YSYEKL. The V and J ends lost 0 bases and 10 bases respectively, with 19 bases between them. The CDR3 covers 17 residues. CDR3 bases: TGCGCCAGCAGCCAAGATTATGGGGGCAGGGAAGGGTCACCCCTCCACTTT. It specifies CASSQDYGGREGSPLHF.

The CDR3 DNA is TGTGCCAGCAGCTCCGGACAGGTGGGAACCGGGGAGCTGTTTTTT. This sequence encodes CASSSGQVGTGELFF. This chain connects TRBV7-3 to TRBJ2-2; 7 nucleotides match TRBD1. The length of the CDR3 is 15 residues. The V gene end was trimmed by 4 bases and the J gene end by 5 bases; junction bases not matched to a gene: 7. In germline, CDR1 is SGHTA, CDR2 FQGTGA.

The V call is TRBV5-8, the J call TRBJ2-7, with D possibly being TRBD1 (5 bases). CDR3 length equals 14 residues. V was trimmed by 1 base and J by 5 bases, leaving 13 bases between them. Germline CDR1 and CDR2: SGHTS and YDEGEE. The CDR3, as DNA: TGTGCCAGCAGCTTGACAATAAGGGGTCACGAGCAGTACTTC. It codes for CASSLTIRGHEQYF.

The chain has TRBV18 and TRBJ2-2, with D perhaps matching TRBD1 (6 bases). The length of the CDR3 is 14 residues. The germline V gene has CDR1 KGHSH and CDR2 LQKENI. V gave up 10 bases and J gave up 2 bases, with 14 bases separating them. In DNA, the CDR3 is TGTGCCATCCGAGGACAGTCCAACACCGGGGAGCTGTTTTTT. This encodes CAIRGQSNTGELFF.

This clone appeared a few times. This chain uses TRBV4-2 with TRBJ1-3; the D is unclear. V was shortened by 1 base and J by 0 bases, with 4 bases between the two germline ends. Germline V gives CDR1 LGHNA, CDR2 YNFKEQ. The CDR3 spans 14 residues. CDR3 in amino acids: CASSQGSSGNTIYF. The CDR3 DNA reads as TGTGCCAGCAGCCAAGGGAGCTCTGGAAACACCATATATTTT.

CDR3 amino acids: CASSSRDSQETQYF. The CDR3 DNA sequence: TGTGCCAGCAGTTCCCGGGACAGCCAAGAGACCCAGTACTTC. The J gene is TRBJ2-5, the V gene TRBV28, with 7 bases fitting TRBD1. In germline, CDR1 is MDHEN, CDR2 SYDVKM. V was clipped by 4 bases and J by 1 base; unmatched bases: 3. This CDR3 is 14 amino acids long. The complete variable domain, with remaining parts taken from reference TRBV28 and TRBJ2-5, reads DVKVTQSSRYLVKRTGEKVFLECVQDMDHENMFWYRQDPGLGLRLIYFSYDVKMKEKGDIPEGYSVSREKKERFSLILESASTNQTSMYLCASSSRDSQETQYFGPGTRLLVL.

This chain joins TRBV19 and TRBJ1-5; D remains unclear. There are 14 residues in the CDR3. V gave up 3 bases and J gave up 1 base, with 7 bases separating them. CDR1 and CDR2 from the germline V gene are LNHDA and SQIVND (reference sequence). CDR3 coding DNA: TGTGCCAGTAGTATCGGAGGAAGCAATCAGCCCCAGCATTTT. This encodes CASSIGGSNQPQHF. The full variable domain, rest sourced from reference TRBV19 and TRBJ1-5, is DGGITQSPKYLFRKEGQNVTLSCEQNLNHDAMYWYRQDPGQGLRLIYYSQIVNDFQKGDIAEGYSVSREKKESFPLTVTSAQKNPTAFYLCASSIGGSNQPQHFGDGTRLSIL.

V is TRBV5-1 and J is TRBJ2-1; TRBD2 agrees at 12 bases. Trimming took 2 bases from V and 9 from J; bases not matched to a gene: 9. The CDR3 totals 16 residues. Germline loops: CDR1 SGHRS, CDR2 YFSETQ. The CDR3 sequence: CASSLGPSGRAAEQFF. The CDR3 bases are TGCGCCAGCAGCTTAGGTCCTAGCGGGAGGGCCGCTGAGCAGTTCTTC. The entire variable domain, with the rest obtained from reference TRBV5-1 and TRBJ2-1, is as follows: KAGVTQTPRYLIKTRGQQVTLSCSPISGHRSVSWYQQTPGQGLQFLFEYFSETQRNKGNFPGRFSGRQFSNSRSEMNVSTLELGDSALYLCASSLGPSGRAAEQFFGPGTRLTVL.

V and J are TRBV5-4 and TRBJ2-7; 11 bases map to TRBD2. The CDR3 consists of 18 residues. The ends lost 4 bases at V and 3 bases at J; junction bases unmatched: 15. Per the germline V gene, CDR1 is SGHNT and CDR2 is YYREEE (reference sequence). CDR3 in amino acids: CASSKKKLAGGGNYEQYF. The CDR3 DNA reads as TGTGCCAGCAGCAAGAAAAAGCTAGCGGGGGGCGGGAACTACGAGCAGTACTTC.

V usage is TRBV6-5 and J usage is TRBJ1-4; 9 positions agree with TRBD1. The CDR3 length is 13 residues. Germline trimming cut 8 bases from V and 5 bases from J; bases unmatched to any gene: 3. Germline CDR1 and CDR2: MNHEY and SVGAGI. The CDR3, as DNA: TGTGCCAGCTGGGACAGGGAGAATGAAAAACTGTTTTTT. It yields the protein CASWDRENEKLFF.

This sequence joins TRBV28 and TRBJ2-1; D remains ambiguous. V dropped 8 bases and J dropped 6 bases, with 11 bases sitting between them. The CDR3 loop spans 12 amino acids. CDR1 is MDHEN, CDR2 SYDVKM, per germline. In DNA form, the CDR3 reads TGTGCCAGCGGTCTTACCGGCAATGAGCAGTTCTTC. It yields the protein CASGLTGNEQFF.

The chain uses TRBV10-1 and TRBJ1-4; D is ambiguous. V gave up 2 bases and J gave up 13 bases, with 14 bases separating them. There are 13 residues in the CDR3. Germline CDR1 WNHNN, CDR2 SYGVQD (reference sequence). The CDR3: CASSEVGRHGLFF. CDR3 coding DNA: TGCGCCAGCAGTGAGGTAGGCCGACACGGACTGTTTTTT.

The chain uses TRBV19 and TRBJ2-2; 8 positions agree with TRBD2. V lost 11 bases, J lost 3 bases, and 2 bases stayed unmatched. The CDR3 loop spans 12 amino acids. Germline V gives CDR1 LNHDA, CDR2 SQIVND (reference sequence). In DNA form, the CDR3 reads TGTGCCCGGGGGGGGCACACCGGGGAGCTGTTTTTT. This codes for CARGGHTGELFF.

This sequence joins TRBV6-1 and TRBJ1-1; D is ambiguous. Germline V gene sequence: CDR1 MNHNS, CDR2 SASEGT. V lost 2 bases to trimming and J lost 4 bases, with 5 bases between them. The length of the CDR3 is 12 residues. In DNA form, the CDR3 reads TGTGCCAGCAGTGAATACGGCACTGAAGCTTTCTTT. Translation: CASSEYGTEAFF.

CDR3 DNA sequence: TGTGCCAGCAGTTACATAGCGGACTATGGCTACACCTTC. It codes for CASSYIADYGYTF. V usage is TRBV6-6 and J usage is TRBJ1-2, with D unclear. Germline V CDR1 and CDR2: MNHNY, SVGAGI (reference sequence). V was cut by 2 bases and J by 3 bases, with 7 bases left in between. The CDR3 runs 13 residues.